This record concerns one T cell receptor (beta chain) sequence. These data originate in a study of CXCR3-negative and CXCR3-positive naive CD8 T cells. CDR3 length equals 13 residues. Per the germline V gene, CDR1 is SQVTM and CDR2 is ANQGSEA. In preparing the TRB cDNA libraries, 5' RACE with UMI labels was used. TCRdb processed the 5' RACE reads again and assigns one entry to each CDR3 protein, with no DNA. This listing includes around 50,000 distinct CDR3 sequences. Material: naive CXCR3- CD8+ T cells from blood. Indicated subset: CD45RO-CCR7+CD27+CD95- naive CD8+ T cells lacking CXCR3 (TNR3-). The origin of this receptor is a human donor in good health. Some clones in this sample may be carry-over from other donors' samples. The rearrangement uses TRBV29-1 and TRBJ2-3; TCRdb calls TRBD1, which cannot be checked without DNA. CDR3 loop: CSATDRGPDTQYF.